This T cell receptor beta chain was captured by sequencing in a study of cytomegalovirus exposure and HLA in healthy donors. 13 Jbeta primers and 60 Vbeta primers were used for the PCR. Data came from immunoSEQ multiplex PCR; TCRdb stores just in-frame clones and leaves some out. The table has around 150,000 clones, 70% to 80% seen once. V lost 8 bases and J 0 bases, leaving 10 bases between the germline ends. This CDR3 comprises 13 residues. The germline CDR1 and CDR2 sequences are SNHLY and FYNNEI. V usage is TRBV2 and J usage is TRBJ1-1, with D hard to call. Source material: PBMCs. The clonotype was recovered from a woman in her forties in good health and CMV-seronegative. CDR3 region: CASVKQLNTEAFF. CDR3 sequence (DNA): TGTGCCAGCGTAAAACAGTTGAACACTGAAGCTTTCTTT.